The clone carrying this T cell receptor beta chain was counted between two and nine times. Its target is unknown. The entry originates in a study of shared clonotypes between healthy human individuals. Overall study findings and caveats: Blood was the sole source, and tissue repertoires probably differ.

Trimming took 0 bases from V and 4 from J, leaving 5 bases between them. Per germline, CDR1 SGHAT and CDR2 FQNNGV. The CDR3 is made up of 13 amino acids. Once extracted for a subset, genomic DNA was divided evenly among several immunoSEQ plates. Tens of thousands of T cell genomes, or 200 ng DNA, went into the sorted-subset replicate PCRs. Profiled with immunoSEQ multiplex PCR; TCRdb holds only in-frame clones, not every one. The sample gives over 700,000 clones, around 77% of which show up once; about 1.7% is in the top ten. The chain uses TRBV11-2 and TRBJ2-3, with D uncertain. Sequencing used memory CD4+ T cells sorted from blood. Indicated subset: CD45RA-negative fraction. The sequence was obtained from a woman in her 30s in good health. CDR3 amino acids: CASSLERPDTQYF. The CDR3 nucleotides are TGTGCCAGCAGCTTAGAACGCCCAGATACGCAGTATTTT.